This is a list of T cell receptor beta chains from one sample in a study of tumour-infiltrating T cells in Burkitt lymphoma. TCRdb's table, derived via immunoSEQ multiplex PCR, lists solely in-frame clones and lacks some. This sample yields some 5,500 clones, of which approximately 9.9% are seen a single time; around 2.2% belongs to the top ten. Sequencing input: tumor tissue. The receptors were sampled from a human donor with diffuse large B-cell lymphoma. The CDR3 runs from the conserved cysteine through the conserved F or W. A D gene is named only where the DNA matches it firmly. Clone size is stated in some rows and not others, as once, few, many or a class when expanded.

J gene,clone size,V gene,D gene,CDR3 protein,CDR3 DNA
TRBJ1-5,.,TRBV6-5,.,CASSQSSNQPQHF,TGTGCCAGCAGTCAGAGTAGCAATCAGCCCCAGCATTTT
TRBJ2-5,.,TRBV7-2,.,CASSSFSLTVQETQYF,TGTGCCAGCAGCTCTTTCTCCTTGACAGTCCAAGAGACCCAGTACTTC
TRBJ1-5,few,TRBV6-5,TRBD1,CASSPGTAHQPQHF,TGTGCCAGCAGTCCAGGGACAGCCCATCAGCCCCAGCATTTT
TRBJ2-3,.,TRBV10-1,TRBD2,CASSDNLAGLTDTQYF,TGCGCCAGCAGTGATAATCTAGCGGGGTTGACAGATACGCAGTATTTT
TRBJ2-2,.,TRBV4-1,.,CASSQTVTNTGELFF,TGCGCCAGCAGCCAGACTGTAACGAACACCGGGGAGCTGTTTTTT
TRBJ1-6,.,TRBV14,.,CASSLPVGPLHF,TGTGCCAGCAGCCTCCCAGTGGGTCCCCTCCACTTT
TRBJ2-5,few,TRBV6-5,TRBD1,CASRVTGGRPETQYF,TGTGCCAGCCGAGTTACAGGGGGGAGGCCGGAGACCCAGTACTTC
TRBJ2-1,few,TRBV5-1,TRBD2,CASSLDGGGYNEQFF,TGCGCCAGCAGCTTGGACGGCGGGGGCTACAATGAGCAGTTCTTC
TRBJ2-3,.,TRBV11-1,.,CASSFGARDTQYF,TGTGCCAGCAGCTTCGGTGCCAGAGATACGCAGTATTTT
TRBJ1-1,few,TRBV28,.,CASSPGEALPDTEAFF,TGTGCCAGCAGCCCAGGGGAAGCCCTTCCAGACACTGAAGCTTTCTTT
TRBJ1-2,.,TRBV6-5,TRBD1,CASSYSRGQGGGYTF,TGTGCCAGCAGTTACTCGAGGGGACAGGGAGGTGGCTACACCTTC
TRBJ1-2,few,TRBV6-1,.,CASSEDRFYYTF,TGTGCCAGCAGTGAAGACAGGTTCTACTACACCTTC
TRBJ2-2,.,TRBV10-1,.,CASSPRATGELFF,TGCGCCAGCAGTCCCAGGGCGACCGGGGAGCTGTTTTTT
TRBJ1-2,.,TRBV7-9,.,CASSFQASLYGYTF,TGTGCCAGCAGCTTCCAAGCATCCCTCTATGGCTACACCTTC
TRBJ2-5,few,TRBV14,TRBD2,CASSHLAGGWETQYF,TGTGCCAGCAGCCACTTAGCGGGGGGTTGGGAGACCCAGTACTTC
TRBJ1-4,few,TRBV6-1,.,CASSEYRKLFF,TGTGCCAGCAGTGAGTATAGGAAACTGTTTTTT
TRBJ2-1,.,TRBV2,TRBD2,CASSPRGSGGLYNEQFF,TGTGCCAGCAGCCCCCGGGGTAGCGGGGGCCTTTACAATGAGCAGTTCTTC
TRBJ1-5,few,TRBV18,.,CASSLRYSNQPQHF,TGTGCCAGCTCACTTAGATATAGCAATCAGCCCCAGCATTTT
TRBJ2-2,few,TRBV5-6,.,CASSWEAGGDTGELFF,TGTGCCAGCAGCTGGGAAGCAGGGGGGGACACCGGGGAGCTGTTTTTT
TRBJ2-7,.,TRBV4-1,.,CASSQEEQGWGYEQYF,TGCGCCAGCAGCCAAGAAGAACAGGGATGGGGATACGAGCAGTACTTC
TRBJ1-5,.,TRBV5-6,.,CASSPGAGINQPQHF,TGTGCCAGCAGCCCCGGGGCAGGGATCAATCAGCCCCAGCATTTT
TRBJ2-1,.,TRBV7-9,TRBD1,CASSLGTGGSNEQFF,TGTGCCAGCAGCCTCGGGACAGGGGGCTCAAATGAGCAGTTCTTC
TRBJ1-3,few,TRBV4-2,TRBD1,CASSQDPGQGTPSGNTIYF,TGTGCCAGCAGCCAAGATCCGGGACAGGGGACCCCCTCTGGAAACACCATATATTTT
TRBJ1-6,.,TRBV14,.,CASSQQGAYNSPLHF,TGTGCCAGCAGCCAACAAGGGGCCTATAATTCACCCCTCCACTTT
TRBJ1-5,.,TRBV7-9,TRBD1,CASSLVPGGDQPQHF,TGTGCCAGCAGCTTAGTACCAGGGGGCGATCAGCCCCAGCATTTT
TRBJ1-1,.,TRBV15,TRBD1,CATRRQGAIEAFF,TGTGCCACCAGGAGACAGGGGGCCATTGAAGCTTTCTTT
TRBJ1-4,few,TRBV11-2,.,CASSSGRAEEKLFF,TGTGCCAGCAGCTCGGGCAGGGCCGAGGAAAAACTGTTTTTT
TRBJ2-1,few,TRBV6-5,.,CASSYSTGVYNEQFF,TGTGCCAGCAGTTACTCGACGGGGGTATACAATGAGCAGTTCTTC
TRBJ1-1,.,TRBV5-1,.,CASSQGGVTEAFF,TGCGCCAGCAGTCAAGGGGGAGTCACTGAAGCTTTCTTT
TRBJ2-7,few,TRBV30,.,CAWSWRRGYEQYF,TGTGCCTGGAGTTGGCGGCGGGGCTACGAGCAGTACTTC
TRBJ2-7,few,TRBV6-1,.,CASNRGEQYF,TGTGCCAGCAACCGGGGGGAGCAGTACTTC
TRBJ2-3,few,TRBV7-6,.,CASSLLGLGTDTQYF,TGTGCCAGCAGCTTACTTGGCCTTGGGACAGATACGCAGTATTTT
TRBJ1-5,few,TRBV10-3,.,CAISEVGDQPQHF,TGTGCCATCAGTGAGGTGGGGGACCAGCCCCAGCATTTT
TRBJ1-4,few,TRBV2,.,CASSEHSPREKLFF,TGTGCCAGCAGTGAACACAGCCCTAGGGAAAAACTGTTTTTT
TRBJ1-1,few,TRBV27,.,CASSLGTVLPTEAFF,TGTGCCAGCAGTTTAGGGACCGTGCTGCCCACTGAAGCTTTCTTT
TRBJ1-4,few,TRBV5-1,.,CASSLEGATNEKLFF,TGCGCCAGCAGCTTGGAAGGGGCAACTAATGAAAAACTGTTTTTT
TRBJ2-3,.,TRBV29-1,TRBD1,CSVVLGQGTDTQYF,TGCAGCGTTGTCTTAGGACAGGGAACAGATACGCAGTATTTT
TRBJ1-1,.,TRBV5-1,.,CASSSLQGNTEAFF,TGCGCCAGCAGCTCTTTACAGGGGAACACTGAAGCTTTCTTT
TRBJ1-1,few,TRBV10-2,.,CASSDGLGEGYTEAFF,TGCGCCAGCAGTGATGGATTAGGGGAGGGGTACACTGAAGCTTTCTTT
TRBJ2-1,few,TRBV6-5,TRBD1,CASRRGQGLYNEQFF,TGTGCCAGCAGACGGGGACAGGGGCTGTACAATGAGCAGTTCTTC
TRBJ1-1,few,TRBV7-9,.,CASSLERGVNRADAEAFF,TGTGCCAGCAGCTTAGAAAGGGGGGTAAACCGTGCGGACGCTGAAGCTTTCTTT
TRBJ2-7,.,TRBV5-1,TRBD1,CASGAGGPYEQYF,TGCGCCAGCGGTGCAGGGGGCCCCTACGAGCAGTACTTC
TRBJ2-7,.,TRBV28,.,CASSLDYTSYEQYF,TGTGCCAGCAGTTTGGACTATACCTCCTACGAGCAGTACTTC
TRBJ1-1,.,TRBV19,TRBD1,CASSTHLGTGNMNTEAFF,TGTGCCAGTAGTACCCACTTGGGGACAGGTAATATGAACACTGAAGCTTTCTTT
TRBJ1-3,.,TRBV4-1,.,CASSPPTGSGIGAGNTIYF,TGCGCCAGCAGCCCCCCGACAGGCTCAGGGATAGGCGCTGGAAACACCATATATTTT
TRBJ1-1,few,TRBV6-5,.,CASRAPGNTEAFF,TGTGCCAGCAGAGCACCAGGGAACACTGAAGCTTTCTTT
TRBJ1-1,few,TRBV27,.,CASSSTPGREAFF,TGTGCCAGCAGTTCAACCCCGGGACGGGAAGCTTTCTTT
TRBJ1-2,.,TRBV6-1,.,CASSGGTSNYGYTF,TGTGCCAGCAGTGGAGGGACCTCTAACTATGGCTACACCTTC
TRBJ2-7,few,TRBV5-1,.,CASSLGPTSYEQYF,TGCGCCAGCAGCTTGGGACCCACCTCATACGAGCAGTACTTC
TRBJ1-1,few,TRBV15,.,CATSKRPGEGTEAFF,TGTGCCACCAGCAAAAGGCCTGGGGAGGGCACTGAAGCTTTCTTT